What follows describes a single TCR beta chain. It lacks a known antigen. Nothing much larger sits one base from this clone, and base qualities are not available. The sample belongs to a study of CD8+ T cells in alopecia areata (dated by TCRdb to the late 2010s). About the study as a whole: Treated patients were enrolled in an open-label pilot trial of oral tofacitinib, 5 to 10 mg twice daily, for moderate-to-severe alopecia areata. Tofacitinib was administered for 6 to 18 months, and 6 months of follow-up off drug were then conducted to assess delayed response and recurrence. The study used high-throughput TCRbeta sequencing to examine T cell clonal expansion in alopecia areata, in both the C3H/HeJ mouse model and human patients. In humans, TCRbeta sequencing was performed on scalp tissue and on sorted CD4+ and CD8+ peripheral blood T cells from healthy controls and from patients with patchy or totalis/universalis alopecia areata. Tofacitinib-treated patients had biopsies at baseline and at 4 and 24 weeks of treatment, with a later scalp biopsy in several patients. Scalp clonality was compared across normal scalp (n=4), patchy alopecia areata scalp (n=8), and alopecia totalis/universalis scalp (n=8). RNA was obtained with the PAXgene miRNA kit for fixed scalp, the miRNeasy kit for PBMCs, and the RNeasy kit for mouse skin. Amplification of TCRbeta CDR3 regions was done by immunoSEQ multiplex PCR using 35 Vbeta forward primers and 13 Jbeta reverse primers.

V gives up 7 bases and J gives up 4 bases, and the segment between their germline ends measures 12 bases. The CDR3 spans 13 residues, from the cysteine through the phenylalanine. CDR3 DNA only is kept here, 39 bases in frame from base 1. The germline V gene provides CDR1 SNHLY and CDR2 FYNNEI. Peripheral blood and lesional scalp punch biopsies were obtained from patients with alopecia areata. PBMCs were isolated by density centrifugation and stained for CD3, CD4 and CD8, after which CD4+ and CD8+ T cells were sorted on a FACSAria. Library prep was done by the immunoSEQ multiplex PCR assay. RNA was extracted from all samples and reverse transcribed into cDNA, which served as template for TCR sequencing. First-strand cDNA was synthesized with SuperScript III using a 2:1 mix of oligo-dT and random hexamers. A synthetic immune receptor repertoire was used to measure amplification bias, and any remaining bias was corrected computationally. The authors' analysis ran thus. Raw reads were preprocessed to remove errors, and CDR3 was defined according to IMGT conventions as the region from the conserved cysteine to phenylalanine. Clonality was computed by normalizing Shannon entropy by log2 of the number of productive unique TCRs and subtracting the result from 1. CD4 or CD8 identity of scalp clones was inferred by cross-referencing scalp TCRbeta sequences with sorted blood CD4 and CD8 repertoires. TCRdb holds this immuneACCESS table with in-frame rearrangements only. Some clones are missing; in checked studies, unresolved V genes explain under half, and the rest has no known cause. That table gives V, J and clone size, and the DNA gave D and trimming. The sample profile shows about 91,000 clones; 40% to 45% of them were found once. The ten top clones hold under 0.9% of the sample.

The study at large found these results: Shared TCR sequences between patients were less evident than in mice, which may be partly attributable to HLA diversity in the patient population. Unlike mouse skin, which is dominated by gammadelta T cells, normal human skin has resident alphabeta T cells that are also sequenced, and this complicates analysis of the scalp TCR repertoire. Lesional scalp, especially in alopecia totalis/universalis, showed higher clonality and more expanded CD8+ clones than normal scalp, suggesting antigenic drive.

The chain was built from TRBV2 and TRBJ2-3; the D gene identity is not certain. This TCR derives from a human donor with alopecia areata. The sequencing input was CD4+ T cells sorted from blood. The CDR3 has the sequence CASTETGADTQYF. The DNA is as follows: TGTGCCAGCACGGAGACGGGTGCAGATACGCAGTATTTT. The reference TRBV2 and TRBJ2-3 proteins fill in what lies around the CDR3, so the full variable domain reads EPEVTQTPSHQVTQMGQEVILRCVPISNHLYFYWYRQILGQKVEFLVSFYNNEISEKSEIFDDQFSVERPDGSNFTLKIRSTKLEDSAMYFCASTETGADTQYFGPGTRLTVL.